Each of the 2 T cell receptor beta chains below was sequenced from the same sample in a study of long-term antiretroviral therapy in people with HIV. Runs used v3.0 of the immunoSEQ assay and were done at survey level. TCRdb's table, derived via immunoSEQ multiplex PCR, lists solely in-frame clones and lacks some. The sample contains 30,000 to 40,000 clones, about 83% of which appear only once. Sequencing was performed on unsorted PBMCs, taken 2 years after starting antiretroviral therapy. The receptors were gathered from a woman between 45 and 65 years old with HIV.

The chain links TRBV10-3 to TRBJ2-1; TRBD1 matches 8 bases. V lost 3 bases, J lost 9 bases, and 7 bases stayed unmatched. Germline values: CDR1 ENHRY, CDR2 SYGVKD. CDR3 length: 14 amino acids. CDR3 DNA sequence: TGTGCCATCAGTGACCCCCAGGGGGCATCTGAGCAGTTCTTC. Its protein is CAISDPQGASEQFF.

CDR3 nucleotides: TGTGCCAGCGGGGGGACCCCCTCAGATACGCAGTATTTT. It specifies CASGGTPSDTQYF. The chain couples TRBV7-9 to TRBJ2-3; D perhaps matches TRBD2 (6 bases). The CDR3 totals 13 residues. Germline V lookup: CDR1 SEHNR, CDR2 FQNEAQ (reference sequence). Trimming stripped 8 bases from V and 4 bases from J, with 13 bases between.